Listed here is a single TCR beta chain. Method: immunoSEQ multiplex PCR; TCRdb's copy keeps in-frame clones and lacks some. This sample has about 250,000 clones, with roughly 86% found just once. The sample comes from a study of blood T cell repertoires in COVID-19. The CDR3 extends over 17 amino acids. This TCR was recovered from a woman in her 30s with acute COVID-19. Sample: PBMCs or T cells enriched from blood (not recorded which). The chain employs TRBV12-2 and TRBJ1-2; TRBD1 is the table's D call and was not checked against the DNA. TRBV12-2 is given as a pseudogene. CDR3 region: CASRLALRGNRSYGYTF. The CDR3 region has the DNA TGTGCAAGTCGCTTAGCGCTAAGGGGTAATCGCAGCTATGGCTACACCTTC.